This TCR beta chain originates from a study of T cells in Graves' hyperthyroidism and ophthalmopathy. Study overall: Peripheral blood draws took place at initial diagnosis, ahead of any treatment.

This clonotype has a handful of counts. Amplified TCR beta CDR3 regions derived from RNA transcripts. Initially, a first-round RT-PCR of the TCR CDR3 employed the HTBI primer set. TCRdb independently ran MiXCR on the multiplex PCR reads; one entry per CDR3 protein. The sample has about 400,000 distinct CDR3 sequences; just under 15% are singletons. The diagnostic basis comprised clinical symptoms, serum thyroxine and TRAb, thyroid ultrasound and orbital computed tomography. Germline lookup yields CDR1 SGHRS and CDR2 YFSETQ. This CDR3 region has 15 residues. With 3 bases removed from V and 0 bases from J, the gap between germline ends came to 11 bases.

The chain links TRBV5-1 to TRBJ2-3, with D hard to call. The sample was blood. The receptor was derived from a woman aged 25 to 39 with Graves' hyperthyroidism. The chain's CDR3 is CASSSRNPSTDTQYF. CDR3 in DNA: TGCGCCAGCAGCTCACGGAACCCAAGCACAGATACGCAGTATTTT.